A single sample gave rise to the 9 T cell receptor beta chains below, sequenced in a study of T-cell memory formation after mild COVID-19 (dated by TCRdb to the early 2020s). Libraries were built with 5' RACE. Sequenced using an Illumina NovaSeq 6000. TCRdb trimmed the raw reads at Q25, called clones with MiXCR and kept productive beta chains. Each entry is one CDR3 protein sequence, shown with its most common DNA and genes. Within this sample are about 130,000 distinct CDR3 sequences, with more than 15% of them counted one time only. Of the sample, about 5.2% is held by the ten largest clones. The sample consisted of PBMCs or a T cell subset sorted from them (not recorded which). All receptors derive from a young man who had mild COVID-19 (a few samples of this study predate the infection). The sample titles of this study are shuffled in the database, so cell type and time point are left out; the donor was told from shared clones.

There are a few counts of this clonotype. The rearrangement uses TRBV7-2 and TRBJ2-3; 11 bases match TRBD2. Trimming removed 3 bases from V and 5 bases from J; junction bases left unmatched: 13. Germline CDR1 and CDR2: SGHTA and FQGNSA. The CDR3 has 18 residues. Here the CDR3 reads CASSFVAGGPVSRDTQYF. CDR3 DNA: TGTGCCAGCAGCTTCGTAGCGGGGGGGCCCGTTTCCAGAGATACGCAGTATTTT.

This clonotype was counted a few times. The genes are TRBV20-1 and TRBJ1-4; D perhaps matches TRBD1 (5 bases). CDR1 is DFQATT, CDR2 SNEGSKA, per germline (reference sequence). V was pared by 4 bases and J by 0 bases, with 12 bases between. The CDR3 extends over 15 amino acids. The CDR3 is CSAIAGGTTNEKLFF. CDR3 DNA sequence: TGCAGTGCTATTGCGGGGGGAACAACTAATGAAAAACTGTTTTTT.

This clonotype has more than one count but fewer than ten. The chain has TRBV7-2 and TRBJ2-5; TRBD2 matches at 7 bases. The CDR3 loop spans 14 amino acids. Germline V gene sequence: CDR1 SGHTA, CDR2 FQGNSA. With 1 base clipped from V and 1 base from J, the junction kept 0 bases outside the gene matches. For the CDR3, the DNA is TGTGCCAGCAGCTTAGGCGGGGGCCAAGAGACCCAGTACTTC. This codes for CASSLGGGQETQYF.

This clonotype has at least ten counts. The chain is built from TRBV20-1 and TRBJ1-2; tentative D call: TRBD1 (5 bases). From germline, CDR1 is DFQATT and CDR2 SNEGSKA (reference sequence). CDR3 length: 11 amino acids. This CDR3 reads CTGRQNYGYTF. CDR3 bases: TGCACGGGGCGCCAAAACTATGGCTACACCTTC.

This clonotype was counted ten times or more. The V gene is TRBV20-1, the J gene TRBJ2-3, with D possibly matching TRBD1 (5 bases). The V end was cut by 3 bases, the J end by 0 bases, with 7 bases between. The germline gives CDR1 DFQATT, CDR2 SNEGSKA (reference sequence). This CDR3 is built from 13 residues. Here the CDR3 reads CSARDTSTDTQYF. The CDR3 DNA reads TGCAGTGCTAGGGACACTAGCACAGATACGCAGTATTTT.

V gene TRBV30 combines with J gene TRBJ1-5, with a tentative D call TRBD1 (5 bases). Looked up from germline, CDR1 is GTSNPN and CDR2 is SVGIG (reference sequence). Trimming stripped 5 bases from V and 4 bases from J, with 12 bases between. CDR3 length: 13 amino acids. The CDR3 here is CAWGGTDNQPQHF. In DNA form, the CDR3 reads TGTGCCTGGGGGGGGACCGATAATCAGCCCCAGCATTTT.

This clonotype has just a few counts. The V gene is TRBV6-2 or TRBV6-3, the J gene TRBJ2-7, with D unresolved. CDR3 length: 12 amino acids. Per germline, CDR1 MNHEY and CDR2 SVGEGT. Trimming took off 8 bases at V and 3 bases at J, with 11 bases between the two ends. CDR3 sequence: CASGLWDYEQYF. CDR3 nucleotides: TGTGCCAGCGGGCTATGGGACTACGAGCAGTACTTC.

This clonotype was picked up a small number of times. V usage is TRBV7-9 and J usage is TRBJ1-4; D is undetermined. Germline CDR1 reads SEHNR; CDR2 reads FQNEAQ (reference sequence). The CDR3 totals 13 residues. Trimming pared 6 bases from V and 8 bases from J, leaving 13 bases between. The CDR3 protein is CASSMGMGEKLFF. The CDR3 coding sequence is TGTGCCAGCAGTATGGGGATGGGCGAAAAACTGTTTTTT.

This clonotype was counted between two and nine times. This rearrangement joins TRBV29-1 to TRBJ2-7, with 7 bases fitting TRBD1. The CDR3 totals 12 residues. Germline V gives CDR1 SQVTM, CDR2 ANQGSEA. With 8 bases clipped from V and 2 bases from J, the junction kept 6 bases outside the gene matches. The CDR3 DNA is TGCAGCATCCGGGACAGTGCCTACGAGCAGTACTTC. The encoded protein is CSIRDSAYEQYF.